Listed below are T cell receptor beta chains from one sample, sequenced in a study of regulatory T cells in long-lasting Graves disease. TCRdb called the multiplex PCR reads again in MiXCR, with one record for every CDR3 protein. The data contain under 450,000 distinct CDR3 sequences, 12% of them seen just once; the ten biggest clones take up approximately 20%. The same data also contributed to another study, on T cells in Graves' hyperthyroidism and ophthalmopathy.

Sequencing was performed on peripheral blood mononuclear cells (PBMCs), taken at new diagnosis, from a patient treated with antithyroid drugs. Every receptor here comes from a woman between 18 and 29 years old with Graves disease. Both conserved end residues are part of each CDR3. Each record gives: J gene, D gene, clone size, V gene, CDR3 protein, CDR3 DNA. D genes are given only for firm matches. Size is stated for part of the rows, as once, few or many counts, or as a class when the clone is expanded.

>TRBJ2-7|.|.|TRBV2
CASSESQAFAYEQYF
TGTGCCAGCAGTGAAAGCCAGGCGTTTGCCTACGAGCAGTACTTC
>TRBJ1-1|.|many|TRBV7-2
CASSFGRVRNTEAFF
TGTGCCAGCAGCTTCGGCAGGGTACGGAACACTGAAGCTTTCTTT
>TRBJ1-2|.|many|TRBV12-3/TRBV12-4
CASGSFRGGGGYTF
TGTGCCAGCGGGAGTTTTAGGGGAGGGGGAGGCTACACCTTC
>TRBJ2-7|TRBD2|many|TRBV11-2
CASSFPGLGAYEQYF
TGTGCCAGCAGCTTCCCGGGACTAGGGGCCTACGAGCAGTACTTC
>TRBJ1-1|.|many|TRBV3-1
CASRQVFKGPANTEAFF
TGTGCCAGCAGACAAGTTTTTAAGGGTCCGGCCAACACTGAAGCTTTCTTT
>TRBJ2-3|.|many|TRBV7-2
CALNRGNTDTQYF
TGTGCCCTAAATCGGGGGAACACAGATACGCAGTATTTT
>TRBJ1-2|.|many|TRBV11-2
CASSLEAGLMFGGYTF
TGTGCCAGCAGCTTAGAGGCAGGGCTAATGTTTGGAGGCTACACCTTC
>TRBJ2-7|.|many|TRBV4-1
CASSQSGFSYEQYF
TGCGCCAGCAGCCAAAGCGGGTTTTCCTACGAGCAGTACTTC
>TRBJ1-1|.|many|TRBV19
CASSTAVNTEAFF
TGTGCCAGTAGTACGGCGGTGAACACTGAAGCTTTCTTT
>TRBJ1-3|TRBD1|few|TRBV2
CASRSDRERGRNTIYF
TGTGCCAGCAGATCGGACAGGGAGAGAGGGAGAAACACCATATATTTT
>TRBJ2-7|.|.|TRBV7-7
CASSVLGSNSYEQYF
TGTGCCAGCAGTGTGTTGGGATCAAATTCCTACGAGCAGTACTTC
>TRBJ2-5|.|few|TRBV9
CASSVSEPQETQYF
TGTGCCAGCAGCGTATCGGAACCCCAAGAGACCCAGTACTTC
>TRBJ2-1|.|.|TRBV4-1
CATTKQGNNEQFF
TGCGCCACTACTAAACAGGGAAACAATGAGCAGTTCTTC
>TRBJ1-1|TRBD1|many|TRBV7-2
CASSFRTGWAEAFF
TGTGCCAGCAGCTTCAGGACAGGGTGGGCTGAAGCTTTCTTT
>TRBJ2-5|.|.|TRBV9
CASSQGGTGRRETQYF
TGTGCCAGCAGCCAGGGGGGTACGGGTAGAAGGGAGACCCAGTACTTC
>TRBJ1-1|.|many|TRBV2
CASKGGIEAFF
TGTGCCAGTAAGGGGGGAATTGAAGCTTTCTTT
>TRBJ1-1|.|many|TRBV5-5
CASSLWKGTNTEAFF
TGTGCCAGCAGCTTGTGGAAGGGTACGAACACTGAAGCTTTCTTT
>TRBJ2-7|TRBD1|many|TRBV28
CASSFRIQGTNSYEQYF
TGTGCCAGCAGCTTCCGGATACAGGGGACAAACTCCTACGAGCAGTACTTC
>TRBJ1-6|.|few|TRBV9
CASREGGDYNSPLHF
TGTGCCAGCAGGGAGGGAGGGGATTATAATTCACCCCTCCACTTT
>TRBJ2-1|TRBD1|many|TRBV6-2/TRBV6-3
CASSEEWDSHNEQFF
TGTGCCAGCAGTGAAGAATGGGACAGTCACAATGAGCAGTTCTTC
>TRBJ2-4|.|few|TRBV20-1
CSYGREGRGPLAKNIQYF
TGCAGCTACGGACGGGAGGGAAGGGGGCCTCTAGCCAAAAACATTCAGTACTTC
>TRBJ2-3|TRBD2|.|TRBV9
CASSVREDTQYF
TGTGCCAGCAGCGTGCGGGAGGATACGCAGTATTTT
>TRBJ2-7|TRBD2|few|TRBV25-1
CASSEPLAGVWSEQYF
TGTGCCAGCAGTGAACCACTAGCGGGAGTCTGGAGCGAGCAGTACTTC
>TRBJ1-1|.|.|TRBV19
CASSINGRDVAFF
TGTGCCAGTAGTATTAACGGGAGGGACGTCGCTTTCTTT
>TRBJ1-2|.|many|TRBV15
CATSPPPPLRDYGYTF
TGTGCCACCAGCCCTCCCCCCCCTTTAAGAGACTATGGCTACACCTTC
>TRBJ2-3|.|few|TRBV27
CASSRQDRPTDTQYF
TGTGCCAGCAGTCGCCAGGACAGACCCACAGATACGCAGTATTTT
>TRBJ1-1|.|many|TRBV5-1
CASSLEPGGSTEAFF
TGCGCCAGCAGCTTGGAACCAGGAGGTAGCACTGAAGCTTTCTTT
>TRBJ2-3|TRBD2|many|TRBV20-1
CSARGDSWPSTDTQYF
TGCAGTGCACGGGGGGACTCCTGGCCTAGCACAGATACGCAGTATTTT
>TRBJ1-1|.|few|TRBV27
CASSFFRTNTEAFF
TGTGCCAGCAGTTTTTTCAGGACGAACACTGAAGCTTTCTTT
>TRBJ1-2|.|many|TRBV4-3
CASSQASGGYGYTF
TGCGCCAGCAGCCAAGCTTCCGGAGGCTATGGCTACACCTTC
>TRBJ2-1|.|many|TRBV6-9
CASSYFEGRDEQFF
TGTGCCAGCAGTTATTTCGAGGGCCGGGATGAGCAGTTCTTC
>TRBJ1-2|TRBD1|many|TRBV29-1
CSVDLTGAGGYTF
TGCAGCGTTGACTTGACAGGGGCTGGTGGCTACACCTTC